The 29 T cell receptor delta chains below all came from one sample that was sequenced in a study of gammadelta T cells in human blood (dated by TCRdb to 2018 to 2021). Library preparation employed RT-PCR. Instrument on record: Illumina MiSeq. For TCRdb, the public reads were processed anew by CATT, and duplicate DNA sequences were folded into one row. The sample table lists about 770 delta-chain clones, roughly 64% of them with a count of one. The biggest ten clones account for 28% of the sample. Specimen: Vgamma9Vdelta2 gamma-delta T cells from adult blood. Source of these receptors: a human donor.

About this clone: A read error is the likely source, as a far larger clone sits one nucleotide away. The genes are TRDV2 and TRDJ2, with 11 bases identical to TRDD3. Germline CDR1 and CDR2: GEAIGNYY and EKD. With 3 bases clipped from V and 12 bases from J, the junction kept 17 bases outside the gene matches. This CDR3 region has 17 residues. The DNA of the CDR3 is TGTGCCTGTGACGCCCTACTGGGGGATAAGGACACCGATAAACTCTTCTTT. This translates into CACDALLGDKDTDKLFF.

Turning to this clone: The likely explanation is a read error, given a far larger clone one base away. The gene calls are TRDV2 and TRDJ1; 11 bases align to TRDD3. Per germline, CDR1 GEAIGNYY and CDR2 EKD. This CDR3 is built from 22 residues. Trimming took 1 base from V and 1 from J; bases not matched to a gene: 22. Here the CDR3 reads CACDTLLGDKLGTSVSTDKLIF. The CDR3 DNA reads TGTGCCTGTGACACATTACTGGGGGATAAGTTGGGGACATCTGTTAGCACCGATAAACTCATCTTT.

This clone has just a few counts. A far larger clone is one base from this, pointing to a likely read error. V and J are TRDV2 and TRDJ1, with 8 nucleotides matching TRDD3. The junction had 6 bases not matched to a gene; V was cut back by 2 bases and J by 2 bases. Germline V lookup: CDR1 GEAIGNYY, CDR2 EKD. CDR3 length: 15 residues. Here the CDR3 reads CACDKLGDATDKLIF. In nucleotides, the CDR3 is TGTGCCTGTGACAAATTGGGGGATGCGACCGATAAACTCATCTTT.

In its sample, this clone was seen a few times. A much larger clone differs by one base, so this may be a read error. Other DNA sequences within the sample encode an identical CDR3. The genes are TRDV2 and TRDJ1; 9 bases fit TRDD3. The CDR3 loop spans 16 amino acids. Germline V gives CDR1 GEAIGNYY, CDR2 EKD. The ends lost 1 base at V and 4 bases at J; junction bases unmatched: 9. The CDR3 sequence is CACDTLGDGVDDKLIF. Here the CDR3 DNA reads TGTGCCTGTGACACGCTGGGGGATGGGGTCGACGATAAACTCATCTTT.

As for this clone: TCRdb's entry gives the protein of a much larger clone, which mismatches this DNA's translation at residue 7, likely from a read error; the protein reported here is translated from the DNA. The V and J genes are TRDV2 and TRDJ2; D may be TRDD3 (5 bases). CDR1 GEAIGNYY and CDR2 EKD come from the germline V gene. There are 16 residues in the CDR3. V was trimmed by 3 bases and J by 6 bases, leaving 19 bases between them. As DNA, the CDR3 is TGTGCCTGTGACCCACTGGAGGATAGGAGGGCAGCACAACTCTTCTTT. Translating it yields CACDPLEDRRAAQLFF.

In its sample, this clone was seen once. This likely stems from a read error, as it lies one base from a far larger clone. This rearrangement joins TRDV2 to TRDJ1; 7 bases are a match to TRDD3. With V trimmed by 0 bases and J by 4 bases, 16 bases remained unmatched. Germline CDR1 GEAIGNYY, CDR2 EKD. This CDR3 is 18 amino acids long. The CDR3 DNA sequence: TGTGCCTGTGACACCGTGAGGACGGGGATATGCCGGGGCGATAAACTCATCTTT. It codes for CACDTVRTGICRGDKLIF.

Note on this clone: This likely reflects a read error, since a far larger clone is one base away. The V call is TRDV2, the J call TRDJ1, with 12 positions matching TRDD3. In germline, CDR1 is GEAIGNYY, CDR2 EKD. The CDR3 has 17 residues. V lost 7 bases and J lost 0; bases outside the gene matches: 11. The DNA of the CDR3 is TGTGCCTGGGACTCCTTACTGGGGGATACCTACACCGATAAACTCATCTTT. This sequence encodes CAWDSLLGDTYTDKLIF.

As concerns this clone: Only one base separates this from a far larger clonotype, so it likely reflects a read error. The sample holds other DNA sequences that translate to the same CDR3. This chain joins TRDV2 and TRDJ2; 8 bases agree with TRDD3. Per germline, CDR1 GEAIGNYY and CDR2 EKD. The CDR3 runs 19 residues. Written as DNA, the CDR3 is TGTGCTTGTGACACCGGGGGCTGGGGGACCCGAGCTTTGACAGCACAACTCTTCTTT. Translating it yields CACDTGGWGTRALTAQLFF.

About this clone: This DNA translates differently at residue 3 from the TCRdb protein, which is that of a much larger clone; a read error is likely, and the protein shown is the DNA's own translation. The gene calls are TRDV2 and TRDJ1; 7 bases agree with TRDD3. Germline values: CDR1 GEAIGNYY, CDR2 EKD. This CDR3 has 16 residues. CDR3 sequence reads: CARDSLGALNTDKLIF. CDR3 coding DNA: TGTGCCCGTGACAGTCTGGGGGCCTTAAACACCGATAAACTCATCTTT.

As concerns this clone: A read error likely explains this, since a far larger clone differs by one base. The chain carries TRDV2 and TRDJ1, with unresolved D. Germline assignment: CDR1 GEAIGNYY and CDR2 EKD. The CDR3 covers 16 residues. V was trimmed by 3 bases and J by 0 bases, leaving 16 bases between them. In DNA form, the CDR3 reads TGTGCCTGTGACCCCCTAGGGAACACGTACACCGATAAACTCATCTTT. Its protein product is CACDPLGNTYTDKLIF.

About this clone: The likely explanation is a read error, given a far larger clone one base away. At the DNA level, this CDR3 is encoded by other sequences in the same sample as well. The genes are TRDV2 and TRDJ1; TRDD3 aligns across 8 bases. The CDR3 covers 19 residues. In germline, CDR1 is GEAIGNYY, CDR2 EKD. The CDR3 DNA is TGCGCCTGTGACACCGTTCCACCGCTGGGGGAGACAGACACCGATAAACTCATCTTT. Its translation is CACDTVPPLGETDTDKLIF.

This clone is deemed large. This chain connects TRDV2 to TRDJ3, with 11 nucleotides matching TRDD3. Germline V gene data show CDR1 as GEAIGNYY and CDR2 as EKD. This CDR3 region has 22 residues. With V trimmed by 0 bases and J by 0 bases, 12 bases remained unmatched. The CDR3 protein is CACDTAHLGDTQSSWDTRQMFF. Written as DNA, the CDR3 is TGTGCCTGTGACACCGCCCACCTGGGGGATACACAGAGCTCCTGGGACACCCGACAGATGTTTTTC.

With regard to this clone: A far larger clone is a single base away, which makes a read error likely. The rearrangement joins TRDV2 to TRDJ1; TRDD3 matches at 8 bases. V gave up 4 bases and J gave up 3 bases; unmatched junction bases: 15. The germline CDR1 and CDR2 sequences are GEAIGNYY and EKD. The CDR3 runs to 17 residues. CDR3 DNA: TGTGCCTGTGAACCCACTGGACTGGGGGCGAGAGCCGATAAACTCATCTTT. It encodes CACEPTGLGARADKLIF.

In the case of this clone: This likely stems from a read error, as it lies one base from a far larger clone. This chain connects TRDV2 to TRDJ1, with 8 positions matching TRDD3. This CDR3 has 19 residues. CDR1 and CDR2 from the germline V gene are GEAIGNYY and EKD. DNA for the CDR3: TGTGCCTGTGTCACCGTTCCACCGCTGGGGGAGACAGACACCGATAAACTCATCTTT. Its translation: CACVTVPPLGETDTDKLIF.

The chain combines TRDV2 with TRDJ1; TRDD3 might be the D (5 bases). Trimming pared 0 bases from V and 4 bases from J, leaving 23 bases between. The CDR3 contains 18 residues. CDR1 and CDR2 from the germline V gene are GEAIGNYY and EKD. Written as DNA, the CDR3 is TGTGCCTGTGACACCGTGAGGACGGGGGTATGCCGGGGCGATAAACTCATCTTT. Translating it yields CACDTVRTGVCRGDKLIF.

About this clone itself: A read error is the likely source, as a far larger clone sits one nucleotide away. V gene TRDV2 combines with J gene TRDJ3; 7 positions match TRDD3. The CDR3 sequence is 19 residues long. Germline CDR1 reads GEAIGNYY; CDR2 reads EKD. With V trimmed by 0 bases and J by 2 bases, 9 bases remained unmatched. The CDR3 protein is CACDTLGGQSPWDTRQMFF. CDR3 coding DNA: TGTGCCTGTGACACCCTGGGGGGGCAGAGCCCCTGGGACACCCGACAGATGTTTTTC.

A note on this clone: Translating this DNA gives a protein that differs at residue 13 from the TCRdb one, which belongs to a much larger clone; a read error is likely, and the protein shown is this translation. The gene calls are TRDV2 and TRDJ4; 11 bases agree with TRDD3. The CDR3 sequence is 16 residues long. Germline CDR1 GEAIGNYY, CDR2 EKD. The CDR3 is CACDTVVGDTPRHLIF. The CDR3 bases are TGTGCCTGTGACACCGTGGTGGGGGATACGCCCAGACACCTGATCTTT.

In its sample, this clone is large (0.1 to 1%). Additional DNA sequences in this sample encode the identical CDR3. The chain employs TRDV2 and TRDJ1; 9 bases fit TRDD3. Germline values: CDR1 GEAIGNYY, CDR2 EKD. V lost 0 bases, J lost 0 bases, and 13 bases stayed unmatched. This CDR3 contains 19 residues. The CDR3 spells CACDTAGPGGWSYTDKLIF. As DNA, the CDR3 is TGTGCCTGTGACACCGCGGGCCCTGGGGGATGGTCCTACACCGATAAACTCATCTTT.

This clone is labeled as large. This chain uses TRDV2 with TRDJ1, with TRDD2 identical over 9 bases. The V gene end was trimmed by 0 bases and the J gene end by 0 bases; junction bases not matched to a gene: 25. The V gene's germline CDR1 is GEAIGNYY and CDR2 EKD. The CDR3 loop spans 23 amino acids. The CDR3 sequence: CACDTVQGLPTPTGFLYTDKLIF. The CDR3 DNA sequence: TGTGCCTGTGACACCGTCCAAGGCCTTCCTACGCCAACTGGGTTCCTGTACACCGATAAACTCATCTTT.

As concerns this clone: A much larger clone lies one base from this, so it may be a read error. The rearrangement uses TRDV2 and TRDJ1; 12 bases match TRDD3. CDR3 length equals 14 residues. V lost 3 bases to trimming and J lost 7 bases; unmatched junction nucleotides: 5. Germline V lookup: CDR1 GEAIGNYY, CDR2 EKD. The DNA of the CDR3 is TGTGCCTGTGACCCCCTGGGGGATACGAGTAAACTCATCTTT. Translated, it gives CACDPLGDTSKLIF.

This clone appeared a single time. A far larger clone is a single base away, which makes a read error likely. The genes are TRDV2 and TRDJ3; 11 bases match TRDD3. The CDR3 extends over 21 amino acids. The germline V gene has CDR1 GEAIGNYY and CDR2 EKD. The CDR3 region has the DNA TGTGCCTGTGACACCGTCGCTGGGGGATACTCAGGCTCCTGGGACACCCAACAGATGTTTTTC. Protein sequence: CACDTVAGGYSGSWDTQQMFF.

As to this clone: This DNA's translation and the protein TCRdb lists, from a much larger clone, do not match at residue 8, likely due to a read error; the protein shown is translated from the DNA. The rearrangement joins TRDV2 to TRDJ1; possible D gene TRDD2, 5 bases. This CDR3 contains 14 residues. Per germline, CDR1 GEAIGNYY and CDR2 EKD. V lost 3 bases, J lost 1 base, and 11 bases lay in between. Here the CDR3 reads CACDAVPATDKLIF. CDR3 nucleotides: TGTGCCTGTGACGCGGTTCCTGCCACCGATAAACTCATCTTT.

As regards this clone: TCRdb assigns this DNA the protein of a much larger clone, which departs from its translation at residue 7; this likely reflects a read error, and the protein shown comes from translating the DNA. V usage is TRDV2 and J usage is TRDJ1, with no clear D. The V end lost 3 bases, the J end lost 1 base, and 11 bases lay between the germline ends. The CDR3 spans 14 residues. CDR1 is GEAIGNYY and CDR2 is EKD in the germline V gene. Here the CDR3 reads CACDAVTSTDKLIF. The CDR3 nucleotides read TGTGCCTGTGACGCGGTTACTTCCACCGATAAACTCATCTTT.

This clone is judged hyperexpanded. At the DNA level, this CDR3 is encoded by other sequences in the same sample as well. The gene calls are TRDV2 and TRDJ1; D possibly corresponds to TRDD3 (6 bases). CDR1 GEAIGNYY and CDR2 EKD come from the germline V gene. The CDR3 is 15 amino acids. Trimming stripped 0 bases from V and 3 bases from J, with 13 bases between. CDR3 in DNA: TGTGCCTGTGACACCGTCGGGGGGGAGGCCGATAAACTCATCTTT. Amino acid sequence: CACDTVGGEADKLIF.

As concerns this clone: This likely reflects a read error, since a far larger clone is one base away. This sample includes further DNA sequences coding for the same CDR3. The rearrangement links TRDV2 to TRDJ1; 11 positions match TRDD3. The CDR3 extends over 21 amino acids. The germline CDR1 and CDR2 sequences are GEAIGNYY and EKD. The CDR3 sequence: CACDTVKHPTGGYPVDGKLIF. The CDR3 bases are TGTGCCTGTGACACCGTGAAGCATCCTACTGGGGGATATCCGGTCGATGGTAAACTCATTTTT.

Comment on this clone: A far larger clone differs by one base, so this is likely a read error. The gene calls are TRDV2 and TRDJ3; 11 positions agree with TRDD3. This CDR3 spans 21 amino acids. Germline assignment: CDR1 GEAIGNYY and CDR2 EKD. The CDR3 spells CACDTVAGGYSGSWNTRQMFF. The CDR3 DNA sequence: TGTGCCTGTGACACCGTCGCTGGGGGATACTCAGGCTCCTGGAACACCCGACAGATGTTTTTC.

To note about this clone: The protein that TCRdb holds for this DNA derives from a much larger clone and differs from the translated DNA at residue 5, which likely indicates a read error; the protein shown here is translated from the DNA. The J gene is TRDJ1, the V gene TRDV2, with 9 bases matching TRDD3. Unmatched junction bases numbered 15, after V lost 3 bases and J lost 8 bases. Germline V lookup: CDR1 GEAIGNYY, CDR2 EKD. CDR3 size: 16 residues. The CDR3 spells CACDVVLGEQRVKLIF. DNA for the CDR3: TGTGCCTGTGACGTCGTACTGGGGGAACAAAGAGTCAAACTCATCTTT.

This clone was observed a few times. This sequence is one base from a far larger clone and is likely a read error. The sample carries other DNA sequences with the same CDR3. This chain uses TRDV2 with TRDJ1; TRDD2 agrees at 9 bases. The germline V gene has CDR1 GEAIGNYY and CDR2 EKD. CDR3 length: 22 residues. Trimming cost V 0 bases and J 2 bases; bases outside gene matches: 24. The CDR3 DNA is TGTGCCTGTGACACCATCTGGCCTTCCTACGGGAGTAGGGGATGGGAGACCGATAAACTCATCTTT. This translates into CACDTIWPSYGSRGWETDKLIF.

This clone counts as large. The genes are TRDV2 and TRDJ2; possible D gene TRDD3, 6 bases. The V end was cut by 0 bases, the J end by 0 bases, with 13 bases between. CDR1 and CDR2 (germline): GEAIGNYY, EKD. The CDR3 runs 17 residues. This chain's CDR3 is CACDTVTGGALTAQLFF. Here the CDR3 DNA reads TGTGCCTGTGACACCGTTACCGGGGGAGCTTTGACAGCACAACTCTTCTTT.